Listed below are T cell receptor beta chains from one sample, sequenced in a study of response to subunit inactivated influenza vaccine. TCRdb re-called the RT-PCR reads through MiXCR, storing one row per CDR3 protein. This table holds hundreds of thousands of distinct CDR3 sequences, roughly 22% found once. This specimen was PBMCs from blood, taken about 20 months after vaccination. The receptor set was obtained from a man in his fifties or sixties who received an inactivated influenza vaccine. Both conserved end residues are part of each CDR3. Fields, in order: V gene, D gene, J gene, clone size, CDR3 length, CDR3 protein, CDR3 DNA. A D gene is named only where the DNA matches it firmly. Size is stated for part of the rows, as once, few or many counts, or as a class when the clone is expanded.

V: TRBV29-1
D: NA
J: TRBJ1-3
size: NA
length: 16
CDR3: CSVEGRTLSDGNTIYF
DNA: TGCAGCGTTGAGGGCCGAACCTTGTCTGATGGAAACACCATATATTTT

V: TRBV18
D: TRBD1
J: TRBJ1-1
size: many
length: 16
CDR3: CASSPPRGQGATEAFF
DNA: TGTGCCAGCTCACCACCCAGGGGACAGGGGGCCACTGAAGCTTTCTTT

V: TRBV5-1
D: NA
J: TRBJ1-5
size: few
length: 16
CDR3: CASSPGQSGGNQPQHF
DNA: TGCGCCAGCAGCCCAGGACAGTCCGGTGGCAATCAGCCCCAGCATTTT

V: TRBV12-3/TRBV12-4
D: NA
J: TRBJ1-6
size: few
length: 14
CDR3: CASKAGQDNSPLHF
DNA: TGTGCCAGCAAGGCAGGCCAAGATAATTCACCCCTCCACTTT

V: TRBV24-1
D: TRBD1
J: TRBJ1-5
size: NA
length: 16
CDR3: CATSDPGQGAFQPQHF
DNA: TGTGCCACCAGTGATCCCGGACAGGGGGCGTTTCAGCCCCAGCATTTT

V: TRBV4-3
D: NA
J: TRBJ1-6
size: few
length: 19
CDR3: CASSQERSGPKGFYSPLHF
DNA: TGCGCCAGCAGCCAAGAGAGGTCAGGCCCAAAGGGATTTTATTCACCCCTCCACTTT

V: TRBV12-3/TRBV12-4
D: TRBD2
J: TRBJ2-5
size: NA
length: 16
CDR3: CASSYGGLAGQETQYF
DNA: TGTGCCAGCAGTTATGGGGGATTAGCGGGACAAGAGACCCAGTACTTC

V: TRBV12-3/TRBV12-4
D: NA
J: TRBJ1-1
size: many
length: 14
CDR3: CASRPGAGDTEAFF
DNA: TGTGCCAGCCGTCCGGGGGCCGGGGACACTGAAGCTTTCTTT

V: TRBV18
D: NA
J: TRBJ1-2
size: many
length: 13
CDR3: CASSLRGGYGYTF
DNA: TGTGCCAGCTCCCTGAGGGGGGGCTATGGCTACACCTTC

V: TRBV7-2
D: TRBD2
J: TRBJ2-3
size: many
length: 15
CDR3: CASGVAAGRVDTQYF
DNA: TGTGCCAGCGGCGTCGCGGCGGGGAGGGTCGATACGCAGTATTTT

V: TRBV11-3
D: NA
J: TRBJ2-2
size: few
length: 14
CDR3: CASSLQLSGGELFF
DNA: TGTGCCAGCAGCTTACAATTAAGCGGGGGGGAGCTGTTTTTT

V: TRBV7-2
D: NA
J: TRBJ1-5
size: NA
length: 14
CDR3: CASSSQEGNQPQHF
DNA: TGTGCCAGCAGCTCACAGGAGGGCAATCAGCCCCAGCATTTT

V: TRBV20-1
D: NA
J: TRBJ1-4
size: many
length: 12
CDR3: CSALGMDEKLFF
DNA: TGCAGTGCACTGGGCATGGATGAAAAACTGTTTTTT

V: TRBV4-1
D: NA
J: TRBJ1-2
size: NA
length: 16
CDR3: CASSQGGGGRSYGYTF
DNA: TGCGCCAGCAGCCAAGGCGGGGGAGGAAGGAGCTATGGCTACACCTTC

V: TRBV11-2
D: NA
J: TRBJ1-3
size: many
length: 13
CDR3: CASRSGIGNTIYF
DNA: TGTGCCAGCCGCTCTGGGATTGGAAACACCATATATTTT

V: TRBV12-3/TRBV12-4
D: TRBD1
J: TRBJ2-5
size: NA
length: 14
CDR3: CASSFETGGKTQYF
DNA: TGTGCCAGCAGTTTCGAGACAGGGGGAAAGACCCAGTACTTC

V: TRBV24-1
D: NA
J: TRBJ2-2
size: NA
length: 15
CDR3: CATSLGQGNTGELFF
DNA: TGTGCCACCAGTCTCGGGCAGGGGAACACCGGGGAGCTGTTTTTT

V: TRBV28
D: NA
J: TRBJ1-4
size: NA
length: 13
CDR3: CASSRTLNEKLFF
DNA: TGTGCCAGCAGTCGCACACTAAATGAAAAACTGTTTTTT

V: TRBV11-2
D: NA
J: TRBJ2-1
size: NA
length: 13
CDR3: CASSRTGIHEQFF
DNA: TGTGCCAGCAGCCGAACAGGGATTCATGAGCAGTTCTTC

V: TRBV12-3/TRBV12-4
D: NA
J: TRBJ1-5
size: NA
length: 15
CDR3: CASTPQGRGNQPQHF
DNA: TGTGCCAGCACCCCACAGGGTCGCGGCAATCAGCCCCAGCATTTT

V: TRBV20-1
D: TRBD2
J: TRBJ2-3
size: few
length: 14
CDR3: CSADKAGALDTQYF
DNA: TGCAGTGCTGATAAAGCGGGAGCCTTAGATACGCAGTATTTT

V: TRBV6-1
D: NA
J: TRBJ2-2
size: few
length: 14
CDR3: CASSRLGVAGELFF
DNA: TGTGCCAGCAGTAGATTGGGGGTGGCCGGGGAGCTGTTTTTT

V: TRBV20-1
D: TRBD2
J: TRBJ2-1
size: NA
length: 16
CDR3: CSAPPARGGSYNEQFF
DNA: TGCAGTGCCCCCCCCGCGCGGGGGGGATCCTACAATGAGCAGTTCTTC

V: TRBV5-1
D: TRBD1
J: TRBJ2-7
size: NA
length: 15
CDR3: CASSLAGTDHYEQYF
DNA: TGCGCCAGCAGCTTGGCCGGGACAGACCACTACGAGCAGTACTTC

V: TRBV9
D: NA
J: TRBJ2-2
size: NA
length: 14
CDR3: CASSRTLNTGELFF
DNA: TGTGCCAGCAGCCGGACACTGAACACCGGGGAGCTGTTTTTT

V: TRBV20-1
D: TRBD1
J: TRBJ1-5
size: few
length: 16
CDR3: CSARVTGTGGNQPQHF
DNA: TGCAGTGCTAGAGTCACCGGGACAGGGGGGAATCAGCCCCAGCATTTT

V: TRBV19
D: NA
J: TRBJ1-2
size: few
length: 14
CDR3: CASRRRELGYGYTF
DNA: TGTGCCAGTAGGAGAAGGGAATTAGGCTATGGCTACACCTTC

V: TRBV4-2
D: NA
J: TRBJ2-5
size: NA
length: 14
CDR3: CASSHGRYQETQYF
DNA: TGTGCCAGCAGCCACGGACGGTACCAAGAGACCCAGTACTTC

V: TRBV27
D: NA
J: TRBJ2-3
size: NA
length: 15
CDR3: CASSRGAIFTDTQYF
DNA: TGTGCCAGCAGCCGCGGGGCCATATTCACAGATACGCAGTATTTT

V: TRBV4-3
D: NA
J: TRBJ1-3
size: NA
length: 17
CDR3: CASSQDLGGYSGNTIYF
DNA: TGCGCCAGCAGCCAAGATCTGGGAGGGTACTCTGGAAACACCATATATTTT

V: TRBV29-1
D: NA
J: TRBJ1-3
size: NA
length: 11
CDR3: CSSWFGNTIYF
DNA: TGCAGCAGTTGGTTCGGAAACACCATATATTTT

V: TRBV5-1
D: NA
J: TRBJ1-3
size: many
length: 15
CDR3: CASSLADRTGNTIYF
DNA: TGCGCCAGCAGCTTGGCCGACAGGACTGGAAACACCATATATTTT

V: TRBV20-1
D: NA
J: TRBJ1-4
size: NA
length: 15
CDR3: CSASPLGATNEKLFF
DNA: TGCAGTGCTAGTCCGTTGGGGGCAACTAATGAAAAACTGTTTTTT

V: TRBV5-4
D: NA
J: TRBJ1-2
size: few
length: 13
CDR3: CASSWTGARGYTF
DNA: TGTGCCAGCAGCTGGACGGGGGCGCGGGGCTACACCTTC

V: TRBV11-2
D: NA
J: TRBJ1-1
size: few
length: 15
CDR3: CASSLVPHKNTEAFF
DNA: TGTGCCAGCAGCTTAGTTCCCCACAAAAACACTGAAGCTTTCTTT

V: TRBV4-3
D: NA
J: TRBJ1-5
size: NA
length: 13
CDR3: CASSQVIDQPQHF
DNA: TGCGCCAGCAGCCAAGTAATAGACCAGCCCCAGCATTTT

V: TRBV30
D: TRBD1
J: TRBJ2-7
size: few
length: 13
CDR3: CAWSLQGTYEQYF
DNA: TGTGCCTGGAGTTTACAGGGGACCTACGAGCAGTACTTC

V: TRBV12-3/TRBV12-4
D: TRBD2
J: TRBJ2-1
size: few
length: 15
CDR3: CASKGTSGAINEQFF
DNA: TGTGCCAGCAAGGGGACTAGCGGGGCCATAAATGAGCAGTTCTTC

V: TRBV6-1
D: TRBD1
J: TRBJ1-4
size: many
length: 14
CDR3: CASRPTGGREKLFF
DNA: TGTGCCAGCAGGCCAACAGGGGGTCGGGAAAAACTGTTTTTT

V: TRBV10-3
D: TRBD2
J: TRBJ2-7
size: many
length: 17
CDR3: CAVSPTSGSLHAYEQYF
DNA: TGTGCCGTAAGTCCGACTAGCGGGAGCCTCCATGCCTACGAGCAGTACTTC

V: TRBV5-1
D: NA
J: TRBJ1-1
size: few
length: 15
CDR3: CASSLSNRLNTEAFF
DNA: TGCGCCAGCAGCTTGAGTAACAGACTGAACACTGAAGCTTTCTTT

V: TRBV19
D: NA
J: TRBJ1-6
size: NA
length: 16
CDR3: CASSIEGRGNNSPLHF
DNA: TGTGCCAGTAGTATCGAGGGTAGGGGCAATAATTCACCCCTCCACTTT

V: TRBV6-1
D: NA
J: TRBJ1-1
size: few
length: 15
CDR3: CASSDRGRRNTEAFF
DNA: TGTGCCAGCAGTGATCGTGGCAGGAGGAACACTGAAGCTTTCTTT

V: TRBV11-2
D: NA
J: TRBJ1-1
size: NA
length: 14
CDR3: CASSLDNGGTEAFF
DNA: TGTGCCAGCAGCTTAGATAATGGAGGGACTGAAGCTTTCTTT

V: TRBV4-3
D: NA
J: TRBJ2-5
size: NA
length: 13
CDR3: CASSPTTGETQYF
DNA: TGCGCCAGCAGCCCGACAACAGGGGAGACCCAGTACTTC

V: TRBV18
D: NA
J: TRBJ2-3
size: few
length: 15
CDR3: CASSPSAGGTDTQYF
DNA: TGTGCCAGCTCACCATCGGCAGGGGGCACAGATACGCAGTATTTT

V: TRBV12-3/TRBV12-4
D: NA
J: TRBJ2-1
size: many
length: 11
CDR3: CASSLMDEQFF
DNA: TGTGCCAGCAGTTTGATGGATGAGCAGTTCTTC

V: TRBV6-5
D: NA
J: TRBJ1-1
size: NA
length: 14
CDR3: CASSPSRRRTEAFF
DNA: TGTGCCAGCAGTCCTAGCCGTAGGAGGACTGAAGCTTTCTTT

V: TRBV5-1
D: TRBD1
J: TRBJ1-1
size: NA
length: 15
CDR3: CASSLVAGGNTEAFF
DNA: TGCGCCAGCAGCTTGGTGGCAGGGGGCAACACTGAAGCTTTCTTT

V: TRBV15
D: NA
J: TRBJ2-3
size: many
length: 16
CDR3: CATSRDNPQGGYTQYF
DNA: TGTGCCACCAGCAGAGATAACCCCCAGGGAGGTTATACGCAGTATTTT

V: TRBV11-2
D: NA
J: TRBJ2-5
size: NA
length: 14
CDR3: CASSLFLGDETQYF
DNA: TGTGCCAGCAGCTTATTTCTCGGAGATGAGACCCAGTACTTC

V: TRBV5-6
D: NA
J: TRBJ2-2
size: NA
length: 17
CDR3: CASSLGLDSTPTGELFF
DNA: TGTGCCAGCAGCTTGGGGCTTGACAGTACTCCCACCGGGGAGCTGTTTTTT

V: TRBV6-4
D: NA
J: TRBJ2-7
size: once
length: 16
CDR3: CASSDQGPLFSYEQYF
DNA: TGTGCCAGCAGTGACCAAGGACCGCTATTCTCCTACGAGCAGTACTTC

V: TRBV5-8
D: NA
J: TRBJ2-4
size: few
length: 14
CDR3: CASSSRRTLDIQYF
DNA: TGTGCCAGCAGCTCCCGAAGGACCCTGGACATTCAGTACTTC

V: TRBV30
D: NA
J: TRBJ1-5
size: many
length: 14
CDR3: CAWSVGGIRQPQHF
DNA: TGTGCCTGGAGTGTCGGAGGGATTCGTCAGCCCCAGCATTTT

V: TRBV6-2/TRBV6-3
D: NA
J: TRBJ1-1
size: few
length: 14
CDR3: CASSFGQRGLEAFF
DNA: TGTGCCAGCAGTTTCGGACAGCGGGGGCTTGAAGCTTTCTTT